One sample yielded the 9 T cell receptor beta chains listed below, sequenced in a study of T cells in Graves' hyperthyroidism and ophthalmopathy. TCR beta CDR3 sequences were amplified from RNA transcripts. TCR CDR3 regions were first amplified by RT-PCR with HTBI primers. One entry per CDR3 protein, called by TCRdb with MiXCR from the multiplex PCR reads. The repertoire holds around 400,000 distinct CDR3 sequences, with roughly 13% as singletons. The specimen sequenced was blood. Source of these receptors: a woman aged 18-35 years with Graves' hyperthyroidism.

The rearrangement joins TRBV19 to TRBJ1-2; TRBD1 aligns across 7 bases. Germline trimming cut 0 bases from V and 4 bases from J; bases unmatched to any gene: 2. Germline V CDR1 and CDR2: LNHDA, SQIVND (reference sequence). CDR3 length: 14 residues. This CDR3 is CASSIDGTAYGYTF. For the CDR3, the DNA is TGTGCCAGTAGTATAGACGGGACAGCCTATGGCTACACCTTC.

This clonotype was counted ten times or more. The chain has TRBV27 and TRBJ2-7; D possibly corresponds to TRBD1 (5 bases). Germline V gene lookup returns CDR1 MNHEY and CDR2 SMNVEV (reference sequence). The germline V and J ends were trimmed by 4 bases and 4 bases, with 20 bases remaining between them. The length of the CDR3 is 16 residues. CDR3 bases: TGTGCCAGCAGTTCCCTCCATTTCGACAGTAGATACGAGCAGTACTTC. Amino acids: CASSSLHFDSRYEQYF.

The table lists this clonotype with a few counts. A much larger clone lies a single base off, so this may be a read error. This chain joins TRBV12-3 or TRBV12-4 and TRBJ1-5; D unclear. The CDR3 is 14 residues long. Trimming took off 6 bases at V and 3 bases at J, with 12 bases between the two ends. CDR3 in DNA: TGTGCCAGCAGACCCACCGACCCCAATCAGCCCCAGCATTTT. Translating it yields CASRPTDPNQPQHF.

This clonotype was seen repeatedly, ten times or more. The genes are TRBV7-9 and TRBJ2-5, with 8 bases aligning to TRBD2. Germline trimming cut 5 bases from V and 0 bases from J; bases unmatched to any gene: 11. CDR1 SEHNR and CDR2 FQNEAQ come from the germline V gene (reference sequence). The CDR3 runs to 17 residues. CDR3 residues: CASSRLASLAYQETQYF. CDR3 sequence (DNA): TGTGCCAGCAGCAGACTAGCGAGCCTTGCGTACCAAGAGACCCAGTACTTC.

This clonotype was seen more than once but under ten times. This sequence joins TRBV19 and TRBJ1-4; weak D call: TRBD1 (6 bases). In germline, CDR1 is LNHDA, CDR2 SQIVND (reference sequence). The CDR3 has 15 amino acids. Trimming removed 5 bases from V and 8 bases from J, with 18 bases in between. The CDR3 loop reads CASSLQGLSEEKLFF. The DNA of the CDR3 is TGTGCCAGTAGTCTACAGGGTTTAAGTGAAGAAAAACTGTTTTTT.

The chain links TRBV28 to TRBJ1-2; no clear D gene. CDR3 size: 15 residues. V lost 4 bases, J lost 0 bases, and 12 bases lay in between. Looked up from germline, CDR1 is MDHEN and CDR2 is SYDVKM. CDR3 amino acids: CASSYYGAANYGYTF. CDR3 in DNA: TGTGCCAGCAGTTATTACGGCGCCGCTAACTATGGCTACACCTTC.

This clonotype was seen repeatedly, ten times or more. This sequence joins TRBV7-9 and TRBJ2-5, with 8 nucleotides matching TRBD2. CDR3 length: 13 amino acids. V lost 5 bases and J lost 5; bases outside the gene matches: 4. Germline-derived CDR1 and CDR2 are SEHNR and FQNEAQ (reference sequence). The CDR3 protein is CASSRLAIETQYF. As DNA, the CDR3 is TGTGCCAGCAGCCGACTAGCGATTGAGACCCAGTACTTC. Together with reference TRBV7-9 and TRBJ2-5, the CDR3 gives the full variable domain: DTGVSQNPRHKITKRGQNVTFRCDPISEHNRLYWYRQTLGQGPEFLTYFQNEAQLEKSRLLSDRFSAERPKGSFSTLEIQRTEQGDSAMYLCASSRLAIETQYFGPGTRLLVL.

This clonotype appeared many times. The rearrangement links TRBV6-5 to TRBJ1-1; D gene uncertain. In germline, CDR1 is MNHEY, CDR2 SVGAGI. This CDR3 comprises 16 residues. Trimming removed 0 bases at V and 1 base at J, with 12 bases between. CDR3 protein: CASSYSMGITNTEAFF. The DNA of the CDR3 is TGTGCCAGCAGTTACTCGATGGGGATTACGAACACTGAAGCTTTCTTT.

The chain links TRBV7-8 to TRBJ1-1; possibly TRBD1 for D (5 bases). CDR3 length: 16 residues. In germline, CDR1 is SGHVS, CDR2 FQNEAQ. V was pared by 5 bases and J by 3 bases, with 19 bases between. The DNA for the CDR3 is TGTGCCAGCAGCCCCGACGAATGGGGCGCGGACACTGAAGCTTTCTTT. Its protein product is CASSPDEWGADTEAFF.